This T cell receptor beta chain was sequenced in a study of shared clonotypes between healthy human individuals. Study conclusions and caveats: It was observed that 5% to 6.5% of naive CD4 clonotypes were shared across a few donors.

Study donors comprised healthy, HIV-negative adults devoid of recent acute infection or vaccination. In the case of this clone: The antigen is not known.

It was around 220 ng DNA, about 30,000 T cell genomes, that sorted-subset replicate PCRs used. Only in-frame clones appear in the TCRdb table, and some are missing; sequencing was by immunoSEQ multiplex PCR. The sample gives 2 million or so clones, approximately 95% of which show up once; under 0.15% is in the top ten. The germline V gene encodes CDR1 MNHNS and CDR2 SASEGT. This CDR3 is built from 15 residues. V was shortened by 4 bases and J by 2 bases, with 12 bases between the two germline ends. The sequenced sample was naive CD4+ T cells sorted from blood. Subset given: CD45RA+ positively selected. The clonotype comes from a man aged 18 to 29 in good health. V is TRBV6-1 and J is TRBJ1-5; a weak D match, TRBD1 (5 bases). CDR3 DNA: TGTGCCAGCAGTGGAGTTGGGGGAGGCAATCAGCCCCAGCATTTT. This translates into CASSGVGGGNQPQHF.